This passage covers 22 T cell receptor beta chains from one sample sequenced in a study of blood T cells in healthy people across ages. For the second PCR, which ran for roughly 7 to 11 cycles, a sample-barcoded 5' primer and a J-beta primer mix were used. TCRdb fed the 5' RACE reads into MiXCR, producing one record per CDR3 protein. The repertoire has around 750,000 distinct CDR3 sequences, about 53% of them found once; the top ten carry approximately 41%. The sample taken for sequencing was blood. These receptors were collected from a man older than 75 in good health.

The CDR3, as DNA: TGTGCCAGCAGCGTTGACAGCTTAGATCAGCCCCAGCATTTT. This codes for CASSVDSLDQPQHF. This chain joins TRBV9 and TRBJ1-5; TRBD1 is a possible D gene (5 bases). Germline V lookup: CDR1 SGDLS, CDR2 YYNGEE. Trimming took 2 bases from V and 5 from J, leaving 11 bases between them. This CDR3 region has 14 residues.

The sample holds one count of this clonotype. One junction end disagrees with the germline gene, perhaps due to a read error. In nucleotides, the CDR3 is TGCGCCAGCAGCCCCGGGACTAGCGGGAGGGCCCTGGATGAGCGGTACTTC. Its protein is CASSPGTSGRALDERYF. This chain uses TRBV5-1 with TRBJ2-7; 16 bases fit TRBD2. This CDR3 region has 17 residues. In germline, CDR1 is SGHRS, CDR2 YFSETQ.

This clonotype occurred a few times. CDR3 bases: TGTGCCAGCAACCCCGGACTAGCGGGGGGGGGCTCCAATGAGCAGTTCTTC. It translates to CASNPGLAGGGSNEQFF. The rearrangement uses TRBV6-6 and TRBJ2-1, with 15 bases lining up with TRBD2. The J segment lost 6 bases and the V segment lost 7 bases, leaving 10 bases of the junction unmatched. This CDR3 has 17 residues. Germline-derived CDR1 and CDR2 are MNHNY and SVGAGI (reference sequence).

The chain joins TRBV27 to TRBJ1-2, with 9 positions matching TRBD1. Germline lookup yields CDR1 MNHEY and CDR2 SMNVEV (reference sequence). The CDR3 runs to 17 residues. J lost 0 bases, V lost 7 bases, and 12 bases had no gene match. The CDR3 DNA is TGTGCCAGCACCGCCGGGACAGGGAATTTCACTAACTATGGCTACACCTTC. This codes for CASTAGTGNFTNYGYTF.

The V and J genes are TRBV28 and TRBJ1-2; the D gene is possibly TRBD1 (6 bases). The CDR3 loop spans 16 amino acids. Trimming stripped 4 bases from V and 4 bases from J, with 19 bases between. Germline-derived CDR1 and CDR2 are MDHEN and SYDVKM. CDR3 in amino acids: CASSSQGGGQGYGYTF. The CDR3 DNA follows: TGTGCCAGCAGTTCTCAGGGCGGGGGCCAAGGCTATGGCTACACCTTC.

The chain links TRBV20-1 to TRBJ2-1; D gene ambiguous. Germline V gives CDR1 DFQATT, CDR2 SNEGSKA (reference sequence). V lost 1 base to trimming and J lost 0 bases, with 16 bases between them. This CDR3 comprises 17 residues. The CDR3 DNA is TGCAGTGCTAGAGTTGCCGGCGGAAGGAGCTCCTACAATGAGCAGTTCTTC. Translation: CSARVAGGRSSYNEQFF.

This clonotype was picked up a small number of times. The V and J genes are TRBV7-8 and TRBJ2-7; D is ambiguous. This CDR3 region has 12 residues. In germline, CDR1 is SGHVS, CDR2 FQNEAQ. Trimming stripped 0 bases from V and 6 bases from J, with 6 bases between. The DNA for the CDR3 is TGTGCCAGCAGCTTAGCGGCCCTCGAGCAGTACTTC. This gives the protein CASSLAALEQYF.

About this clonotype: One end of the junction does not line up with germline, which may come from a read error. The chain employs TRBV3-1 and TRBJ2-3; TRBD2 aligns across 7 bases. The CDR3 runs to 15 residues. The germline gives CDR1 LGHDT, CDR2 YNNKEL (reference sequence). Here the CDR3 reads CASTQRGGSGDTQYF. In DNA, the CDR3 is TGTGCCAGCACCCAAAGGGGAGGGAGCGGTGATACGCAGTATTTT.

The rearrangement joins TRBV3-1 to TRBJ2-2, with TRBD2 identical over 11 bases. This CDR3 is 14 amino acids long. Losses at the gene ends were 5 bases for V and 7 bases for J; bases not matched to a gene: 3. From germline, CDR1 is LGHDT and CDR2 YNNKEL (reference sequence). The CDR3 reads CASSTSGRNGELFF. CDR3 coding DNA: TGTGCCAGCAGCACTAGCGGGAGAAACGGGGAGCTGTTTTTT.

This clonotype was seen a few times. The chain recombines TRBV5-1 with TRBJ2-7; 8 nucleotides line up with TRBD2. Germline V gene lookup returns CDR1 SGHRS and CDR2 YFSETQ. J gave up 4 bases and V 0 bases, and 6 bases lay outside the gene matches. The CDR3 extends over 15 amino acids. The CDR3 region has the DNA TGCGCCAGCAGCTTGGTGGTAGCGGGAAGATACGAGCAGTACTTC. Protein: CASSLVVAGRYEQYF.

The rearrangement links TRBV20-1 to TRBJ2-4; 10 bases agree with TRBD2. The J call could be wrong; TRBJ2-7 is a better fit for the DNA end. Germline V CDR1 and CDR2: DFQATT, SNEGSKA (reference sequence). This CDR3 spans 17 amino acids. CDR3 amino acids: CSASSGLAVSSGYEQYF. The CDR3, as DNA: TGCAGTGCTAGTAGTGGACTAGCGGTCTCCAGCGGGTACGAGCAGTACTTC.

The chain uses TRBV27 and TRBJ2-1; D is uncertain. Per the germline V gene, CDR1 is MNHEY and CDR2 is SMNVEV (reference sequence). Trimming shortened V by 6 bases and J by 8 bases, and 14 bases separated the two germline ends. The CDR3 is made up of 13 amino acids. The CDR3 DNA is TGTGCCAGCAGCCCCCGAGGTTTGGATGAGCAGTTCTTC. Translating it yields CASSPRGLDEQFF.

The chain employs TRBV9 and TRBJ2-7; tentatively, D is TRBD1 (6 bases). Trimming pared 4 bases from V and 1 base from J, leaving 18 bases between. Germline CDR1 is SGDLS and CDR2 is YYNGEE. There are 16 residues in the CDR3. The CDR3 loop reads CASSFNRVGWSYEQYF. The CDR3 DNA reads TGTGCCAGCAGCTTTAACAGGGTAGGTTGGTCCTACGAGCAGTACTTC.

The rearrangement joins TRBV11-2 to TRBJ1-1; possible D gene TRBD1, 5 bases. This CDR3 comprises 13 residues. The V end was cut by 5 bases, the J end by 2 bases, with 9 bases between. Germline V gene sequence: CDR1 SGHAT, CDR2 FQNNGV. The CDR3 DNA is TGTGCCAGCAGCCCTGACAGCAACACTGAAGCTTTCTTT. This codes for CASSPDSNTEAFF.

This clonotype occurred a few times. The rearrangement uses TRBV4-2 and TRBJ2-7; D uncertain. The length of the CDR3 is 15 residues. Germline V gene lookup returns CDR1 LGHNA and CDR2 YNFKEQ. The V end lost 4 bases, the J end lost 2 bases, and 15 bases lay between the germline ends. The CDR3 coding sequence is TGTGCCAGCAGCCCCACGACCGTCGATACCTACGAGCAGTACTTC. Translation: CASSPTTVDTYEQYF.

A word on this clonotype: This CDR3 is missing its conserved last phenylalanine or tryptophan, likely due to a read error. The chain recombines TRBV12-3 or TRBV12-4 with TRBJ2-7, with 7 bases fitting TRBD1. There are 14 residues in the CDR3. J lost 2 bases, V lost 1 base, and 2 bases had no gene match. The CDR3 DNA reads as TGTGCCAGCAGTTTAGGGACAGGTCCCTACGAGCAGTACTAC. It is translated as CASSLGTGPYEQYY.

The CDR3 loop is CASSLDGVPSSETQYF. The DNA of the CDR3 is TGCGCCAGCAGCTTGGATGGCGTCCCTAGCTCGGAGACCCAGTACTTC. The rearrangement joins TRBV5-1 to TRBJ2-5; perhaps TRBD2 as D (5 bases). This CDR3 is built from 16 residues. V was shortened by 0 bases and J by 5 bases, with 17 bases between the two germline ends. CDR1 is SGHRS and CDR2 is YFSETQ in the germline V gene. Drawing the rest from reference TRBV5-1 and TRBJ2-5, the complete variable domain is KAGVTQTPRYLIKTRGQQVTLSCSPISGHRSVSWYQQTPGQGLQFLFEYFSETQRNKGNFPGRFSGRQFSNSRSEMNVSTLELGDSALYLCASSLDGVPSSETQYFGPGTRLLVL.

The V and J genes are TRBV5-6 and TRBJ2-3; tentative D call: TRBD1 (5 bases). The germline gives CDR1 SGHDT, CDR2 YYEEEE. This CDR3 is built from 13 residues. V lost 6 bases, J lost 14 bases, and 22 bases lay in between. In DNA form, the CDR3 reads TGTGCCAGCACCTCCACGCAGGGCAGATACGCGTATTTT. It is translated as CASTSTQGRYAYF.

The chain recombines TRBV5-1 with TRBJ2-2; D remains unclear. The CDR3 covers 13 residues. Deletions cut 5 bases from V and 5 bases from J, with 10 bases between. Germline CDR1 reads SGHRS; CDR2 reads YFSETQ. CDR3 amino acids: CASSHDSTGELFF. Written as DNA, the CDR3 is TGCGCCAGCAGTCACGACTCGACCGGGGAGCTGTTTTTT. Supplemented by reference TRBV5-1 and TRBJ2-2, the full variable domain reads KAGVTQTPRYLIKTRGQQVTLSCSPISGHRSVSWYQQTPGQGLQFLFEYFSETQRNKGNFPGRFSGRQFSNSRSEMNVSTLELGDSALYLCASSHDSTGELFFGEGSRLTVL.

The chain links TRBV7-9 to TRBJ2-4; tentatively, D is TRBD2 (5 bases). Near its end, the DNA agrees better with TRBJ2-7, so the J call may be wrong. Germline V gene data show CDR1 as SEHNR and CDR2 as FQNEAQ (reference sequence). This CDR3 has 12 residues. The CDR3 here is CASGPLGAEQYF. CDR3 nucleotide sequence: TGTGCCAGCGGCCCACTAGGAGCCGAGCAGTACTTC.

The gene calls are TRBV20-1 and TRBJ2-1; 9 bases map to TRBD2. The CDR3 has 19 residues. The V and J ends lost 5 bases and 0 bases, in that order; junction bases with no gene match: 17. Germline CDR1 reads DFQATT; CDR2 reads SNEGSKA (reference sequence). The CDR3 protein is CSAGPWTRRSGSSYNEQFF. CDR3 DNA: TGCAGTGCTGGTCCGTGGACACGGCGTAGCGGGAGCTCCTACAATGAGCAGTTCTTC.

In this sample, this clonotype turned up a few times. The chain recombines TRBV24-1 with TRBJ1-2, with 9 bases matching TRBD1. V gave up 4 bases and J gave up 8 bases; unmatched junction bases: 7. The length of the CDR3 is 14 residues. Germline V gene lookup returns CDR1 KGHDR and CDR2 SFDVKD. CDR3 protein: CATSDPRDRVGYTF. The CDR3 DNA sequence: TGTGCCACCAGTGACCCCCGGGACAGGGTCGGCTACACCTTC.